The 28 T cell receptor beta chains below come from one sample, sequenced in a study of blood T cell repertoires in COVID-19. Sequencing was performed with immunoSEQ multiplex PCR; in TCRdb, only in-frame clones are kept and a portion is missing. The sample carries over 150,000 clones, 80% to 90% recorded once. Sequenced: peripheral blood. The receptors here all came from a woman between 18 and 29 years old who had recovered from COVID-19.

The rearrangement uses TRBV2 and TRBJ1-6; 7 bases align to TRBD1. This CDR3 has 15 residues. Trimming removed 6 bases from V and 0 bases from J; junction bases left unmatched: 2. Germline CDR1 is SNHLY and CDR2 is FYNNEI. The CDR3 DNA sequence: TGTGCCAGCAGGACAGGGAGCTCCTATAATTCACCCCTCCACTTT. Translation gives CASRTGSSYNSPLHF. Looking up the rest from reference TRBV2 and TRBJ1-6 gives the full variable domain: EPEVTQTPSHQVTQMGQEVILRCVPISNHLYFYWYRQILGQKVEFLVSFYNNEISEKSEIFDDQFSVERPDGSNFTLKIRSTKLEDSAMYFCASRTGSSYNSPLHFGNGTRLTVT.

The V call is TRBV3-1 (or the pseudogene TRBV3-2), the J call TRBJ1-2; tentative D call: TRBD1 (6 bases). The CDR3 extends over 15 amino acids. The ends were cut back, 5 bases at V and 0 bases at J, with 13 bases in the middle. The germline CDR1 and CDR2 sequences are LGHDT and YNNKEL (reference sequence). DNA of the CDR3: TGTGCCAGCAGCTACCAGGGGCCCTCTAACTATGGCTACACCTTC. It is translated as CASSYQGPSNYGYTF.

The genes are TRBV7-2 and TRBJ2-1; 9 positions agree with TRBD2. The V and J ends lost 0 bases and 7 bases, in that order; junction bases with no gene match: 10. This CDR3 has 17 amino acids. Germline V gene sequence: CDR1 SGHTA, CDR2 FQGNSA. The CDR3 bases are TGTGCCAGCAGCTTAGCCCCCCGTGCGGGGGGGGCTAATGAGCAGTTCTTC. This gives the protein CASSLAPRAGGANEQFF.

V and J are TRBV19 and TRBJ1-5; D is perhaps TRBD1 (5 bases). The V end was cut by 3 bases, the J end by 7 bases, with 10 bases between. The CDR3 runs to 13 residues. Germline lookup yields CDR1 LNHDA and CDR2 SQIVND (reference sequence). The CDR3 is CASSMGGEQPQHF. The CDR3, as DNA: TGTGCCAGTAGTATGGGAGGGGAGCAGCCCCAGCATTTT.

This clone was counted only a few times. V gene TRBV19 combines with J gene TRBJ2-1, with 9 bases aligning to TRBD2. Germline V CDR1 and CDR2: LNHDA, SQIVND (reference sequence). J lost 7 bases, V lost 5 bases, and 3 bases had no gene match. This CDR3 is 13 amino acids long. CDR3 protein: CASSLLAGNEQFF. The CDR3 region has the DNA TGTGCCAGTAGTCTCCTAGCGGGAAATGAGCAGTTCTTC. The full variable domain, rest sourced from reference TRBV19 and TRBJ2-1, is DGGITQSPKYLFRKEGQNVTLSCEQNLNHDAMYWYRQDPGQGLRLIYYSQIVNDFQKGDIAEGYSVSREKKESFPLTVTSAQKNPTAFYLCASSLLAGNEQFFGPGTRLTVL.

This chain links TRBV9 with TRBJ2-5; no firm D call. Deletions cut 2 bases from V and 2 bases from J, with 10 bases between. CDR1 and CDR2 from the germline V gene are SGDLS and YYNGEE. The CDR3 is made up of 14 amino acids. As DNA, the CDR3 is TGTGCCAGCAGCGTTACTCAGGCTCAAGAGACCCAGTACTTC. Encoded protein: CASSVTQAQETQYF.

The table lists this clone with a few counts. V is TRBV10-3 and J is TRBJ2-1; 14 positions agree with TRBD2. The CDR3 is 15 residues long. Trimming at V came to 6 bases and at J to 9 bases, leaving 7 bases not matched to a gene. Germline V lookup: CDR1 ENHRY, CDR2 SYGVKD. CDR3 in DNA: TGTGCCATCAGGGGGACTAGCGGGAGCGACTTTGAGCAGTTCTTC. Amino acids: CAIRGTSGSDFEQFF.

This clone showed up just once. The chain links TRBV9 to TRBJ2-5, with D uncertain. The CDR3 is 15 residues long. The V gene's germline CDR1 is SGDLS and CDR2 YYNGEE. V dropped 0 bases and J dropped 0 bases, with 9 bases sitting between them. CDR3 nucleotide sequence: TGTGCCAGCAGCGTAGGCACTACCGACCAAGAGACCCAGTACTTC. Translated: CASSVGTTDQETQYF.

This clone turned up a few times. Other nucleotide sequences in the sample specify the same CDR3. This chain links TRBV18 with TRBJ2-2; 10 nucleotides match TRBD2. This CDR3 has 16 amino acids. The germline V gene has CDR1 KGHSH and CDR2 LQKENI. The J segment lost 0 bases and the V segment lost 3 bases, leaving 1 base of the junction unmatched. CDR3 in DNA: TGTGCCAGCTCACCGCTAGCGGGAGCGAACACCGGGGAGCTGTTTTTT. Protein sequence: CASSPLAGANTGELFF.

V and J are TRBV5-6 and TRBJ2-7, with a possible D match to TRBD1 (6 bases). CDR1 SGHDT and CDR2 YYEEEE come from the germline V gene. The V end lost 1 base, the J end lost 2 bases, and 10 bases lay between the germline ends. This CDR3 spans 14 amino acids. The CDR3 nucleotides read TGTGCCAGCAGCTTGACAGGGACCACCTACGAGCAGTACGTC. This encodes CASSLTGTTYEQYV.

The chain joins TRBV19 to TRBJ2-5; tentatively, D is TRBD2 (6 bases). This CDR3 region has 15 residues. The germline gives CDR1 LNHDA, CDR2 SQIVND (reference sequence). V was trimmed by 5 bases and J by 4 bases, leaving 17 bases between them. The chain's CDR3 is CASSPGVAPGETQYF. DNA of the CDR3: TGTGCCAGTAGTCCGGGGGTCGCCCCGGGAGAGACCCAGTACTTC. The full variable domain, its missing parts supplied by reference TRBV19 and TRBJ2-5, is DGGITQSPKYLFRKEGQNVTLSCEQNLNHDAMYWYRQDPGQGLRLIYYSQIVNDFQKGDIAEGYSVSREKKESFPLTVTSAQKNPTAFYLCASSPGVAPGETQYFGPGTRLLVL.

The chain carries TRBV20-1 and TRBJ2-7; D perhaps matches TRBD2 (6 bases). The V end was cut by 3 bases, the J end by 9 bases, with 12 bases between. Germline assignment: CDR1 DFQATT and CDR2 SNEGSKA (reference sequence). This CDR3 is 11 amino acids long. The CDR3: CSASGSTWQYV. CDR3 nucleotide sequence: TGCAGTGCTAGCGGGAGTACATGGCAGTACGTC.

The rearrangement links TRBV7-8 to TRBJ1-5; a weak D match, TRBD1 (5 bases). The CDR3 has 20 residues. Per germline, CDR1 SGHVS and CDR2 FQNEAQ. V shed 6 bases and J shed 3 bases, with 30 bases lying between them. The CDR3 DNA sequence: TGTGCCAGCAGGCCCGGTGGCTGGAACGACGGGGGAGAGAACAATCAGCCCCAGCATTTT. It translates to CASRPGGWNDGGENNQPQHF.

V usage is TRBV13 and J usage is TRBJ1-1; D is ambiguous. In germline, CDR1 is PRHDT, CDR2 FYEKMQ (reference sequence). The CDR3 loop spans 14 amino acids. The V end was cut by 7 bases, the J end by 4 bases, with 16 bases between. The CDR3 here is CASMEGRASTEAFF. CDR3 DNA sequence: TGTGCCAGCATGGAAGGGAGAGCCAGCACTGAAGCTTTCTTT.

J is TRBJ1-1 and V is TRBV19; D is undetermined. V gave up 1 base and J gave up 1 base, with 7 bases separating them. Germline CDR1 and CDR2: LNHDA and SQIVND (reference sequence). The CDR3 runs to 14 residues. CDR3 protein: CASSIVFQNTEAFF. The CDR3, as DNA: TGTGCCAGTAGTATAGTTTTCCAGAACACTGAAGCTTTCTTT.

V is TRBV19 and J is TRBJ1-5; 8 nucleotides line up with TRBD1. The CDR3 runs 18 residues. Germline-derived CDR1 and CDR2 are LNHDA and SQIVND (reference sequence). With 5 bases clipped from V and 11 bases from J, the junction kept 23 bases outside the gene matches. In DNA form, the CDR3 reads TGTGCCAGTAGTGATGGGACAGGACTCAATCAATTTGTATTATCCCAGCATTTT. Amino acid sequence: CASSDGTGLNQFVLSQHF.

The genes are TRBV7-8 and TRBJ1-5; D not certain. V gave up 5 bases and J gave up 2 bases, with 13 bases separating them. The V gene's germline CDR1 is SGHVS and CDR2 FQNEAQ. This CDR3 region has 15 residues. Here the CDR3 DNA reads TGTGCCAGCAGCCCGGACGAGCGGGGCAATCAGCCCCAGCATTTT. It yields the protein CASSPDERGNQPQHF.

V and J are TRBV27 and TRBJ2-7; possibly TRBD1 for D (5 bases). The V gene lost 8 bases and the J gene lost 2 bases, with 19 bases spanning the gap. CDR3 length: 15 residues. Germline-derived CDR1 and CDR2 are MNHEY and SMNVEV (reference sequence). CDR3 residues: CASGATGWGAYEQYV. CDR3 DNA: TGTGCCAGCGGGGCCACGGGTTGGGGCGCCTACGAGCAGTACGTC.

The chain combines TRBV18 with TRBJ1-1; 9 nucleotides align to TRBD1. Germline V gene lookup returns CDR1 KGHSH and CDR2 LQKENI. V dropped 1 base and J dropped 6; count of bases not matched to a gene: 3. The CDR3 length is 14 residues. CDR3 protein: CASSPRQGGAEAFF. The CDR3 DNA follows: TGTGCCAGCTCACCACGACAGGGGGGGGCTGAAGCTTTCTTT.

This rearrangement joins TRBV5-1 to TRBJ2-1, with D unclear. The germline gives CDR1 SGHRS, CDR2 YFSETQ. The CDR3 runs to 15 residues. Trimming removed 0 bases at V and 5 bases at J, with 12 bases between. The CDR3 here is CASSLEPLADNEQFF. The CDR3 DNA reads TGCGCCAGCAGCTTGGAACCTCTCGCGGACAATGAGCAGTTCTTC.

The V and J genes are TRBV9 and TRBJ1-4; 9 bases fit TRBD1. The germline CDR1 and CDR2 sequences are SGDLS and YYNGEE. Trimming removed 4 bases from V and 7 bases from J; junction bases left unmatched: 8. This CDR3 spans 15 amino acids. The DNA for the CDR3 is TGTGCCAGCAGCTCCCGGGACAGGGTTAGTGAAAAACTGTTTTTT. It codes for CASSSRDRVSEKLFF.

The chain recombines TRBV29-1 with TRBJ1-3, with TRBD1 matching 7 bases. The CDR3 loop spans 13 amino acids. With 5 bases clipped from V and 0 bases from J, the junction kept 1 base outside the gene matches. CDR1 is SQVTM and CDR2 is ANQGSEA in the germline V gene. The CDR3 sequence: CSVQGVSGNTIYF. CDR3 coding DNA: TGCAGCGTTCAGGGGGTCTCTGGAAACACCATATATTTT.

The chain carries TRBV14 and TRBJ2-1; possible D gene TRBD1, 6 bases. This CDR3 is 13 amino acids long. Germline values: CDR1 SGHDN, CDR2 FVKESK. Trimming took off 2 bases at V and 6 bases at J, with 8 bases between the two ends. Here the CDR3 DNA reads TGTGCCAGCAGCCAAACAGGGTCCAATGAGCAGTTCTTC. Residues: CASSQTGSNEQFF.

This clone has more than one count but fewer than ten. This chain uses TRBV2 with TRBJ1-1; tentative D call: TRBD1 (5 bases). The CDR3 covers 13 residues. V dropped 3 bases and J dropped 4 bases, with 9 bases sitting between them. Germline V lookup: CDR1 SNHLY, CDR2 FYNNEI. The CDR3 DNA reads TGTGCCAGCAGTGACAGGGAAACCACTGAAGCTTTCTTT. This sequence encodes CASSDRETTEAFF.

The chain uses TRBV2 and TRBJ2-1, with a tentative D call TRBD1 (5 bases). Germline CDR1 SNHLY, CDR2 FYNNEI. V was pared by 7 bases and J by 9 bases, with 13 bases between. The CDR3 is made up of 12 amino acids. CDR3 sequence: CASTTAIGEQFF. CDR3 sequence (DNA): TGTGCCAGCACGACAGCGATCGGTGAGCAGTTCTTC.

The rearrangement links TRBV24-1 to TRBJ2-7, with 7 bases that match TRBD2. Germline V gene sequence: CDR1 KGHDR, CDR2 SFDVKD. The CDR3 consists of 12 residues. Trimming cost V 9 bases and J 5 bases; bases outside gene matches: 6. DNA for the CDR3: TGTGCCACCGCGACCGGGACTAACGAGCAGTACTTC. As protein: CATATGTNEQYF.

V usage is TRBV2 and J usage is TRBJ1-1; D might be TRBD1 (5 bases). With 6 bases removed from V and 4 bases from J, the gap between germline ends came to 12 bases. The CDR3 runs to 13 residues. Germline CDR1 SNHLY, CDR2 FYNNEI. The CDR3: CASRQGWGTEAFF. The CDR3, as DNA: TGTGCCAGCAGGCAGGGCTGGGGCACTGAAGCTTTCTTT.

V usage is TRBV7-8 and J usage is TRBJ2-5; 8 nucleotides agree with TRBD2. The germline V gene encodes CDR1 SGHVS and CDR2 FQNEAQ. The V and J ends lost 6 bases and 2 bases, in that order; junction bases with no gene match: 5. CDR3 length: 14 residues. CDR3 loop: CASRYRGGQETQYF. The CDR3 bases are TGTGCCAGCAGATACCGGGGGGGACAAGAGACCCAGTACTTC.